This T cell receptor beta chain was recorded in a study of Ad26.COV2.S vaccination and SARS-CoV-2 variants. The overall study: Donor participated within the Ad26.COV2.S arm of the COV1001 trial. The vaccine Ad26.COV2.S was put into the muscle once, or twice with 56 days between. Overall study findings and caveats: With respect to non-spike TCR breadth, vaccine and placebo recipients were similar.

About this clone itself: The antigen remains unidentified.

This sample's treatment: some 20 received Ad26.COV2.S at low or high dose, single or two shots; a few received placebo; per-sample allocation not given. Vaccine and placebo recipients were sampled on day 63 after the first injection. This CDR3 contains 18 residues. The V gene's germline CDR1 is MNHEY and CDR2 SMNVEV (reference sequence). Trimming took 1 base from V and 2 from J; bases not matched to a gene: 12. The table came from immunoSEQ multiplex PCR; TCRdb's copy has only in-frame clones and leaves some out. Here the sample spans about 440,000 clones, roughly 91% being singletons. The receptor comes from a person between 18 and 59 years old who received the Ad26.COV2.S COVID-19 vaccine or a placebo. The J gene is TRBJ2-5, the V gene TRBV27; 8 bases agree with TRBD2. The sample here was peripheral blood, taken in a trial of Ad26.COV2.S vaccine versus placebo. The CDR3 loop is CASSLYLPGAGAQETQYF. CDR3 DNA sequence: TGTGCCAGCAGTTTATATCTCCCCGGAGCGGGAGCACAAGAGACCCAGTACTTC.